Below, one T cell receptor (beta chain) is given with its context. The data are from a study of blood T cell repertoires in COVID-19. In the original processing: Amplifying reference gene primers gave estimates of nucleated cell counts. The table came from immunoSEQ multiplex PCR; TCRdb's copy has only in-frame clones and leaves some out. V, J and clone size are those of that table, while D and trimming were read from the DNA. Of under 250,000 clones listed, 82% are singletons. This CDR3 region has 16 residues. Between the trimmed V and J ends, which lost 2 bases and 2 bases, there was a span of 15 bases. Looked up from germline, CDR1 is LGHNA and CDR2 is YSLEER.

The material sequenced was peripheral blood. The origin of this receptor is a woman in her 70s with acute or convalescent COVID-19. The genes are TRBV4-3 and TRBJ1-1, with D perhaps matching TRBD1 (5 bases). Here the CDR3 reads CASSQYFQDINTEAFF. DNA of the CDR3: TGCGCCAGCAGCCAATATTTTCAGGACATAAACACTGAAGCTTTCTTT.